The rows below give T cell receptor beta chains drawn from one sample of a study of shared clonotypes between healthy human individuals. Libraries were prepared by immunoSEQ multiplex PCR; TCRdb keeps only in-frame clonotypes and omits some of them. The sample consists of about 1,500,000 clones, roughly 96% of them appearing once. Sequences were obtained from naive CD4+ T cells sorted from blood. These TCRs come from a man aged 25 to 40 in good health. Both conserved end residues are part of each CDR3. The order of the fields is CDR3 protein, CDR3 DNA, clone size, J gene, D gene, CDR3 length, V gene. D genes are given only for firm matches. Clone size is not always given. Where it is, it says once, few, many or a class for expanded clones.

CDR3: CAISVPGESSNTGELFF; DNA: TGTGCCATCAGTGTCCCCGGGGAGTCATCCAACACCGGGGAGCTGTTTTTT; size: .; J: TRBJ2-2; D: .; length: 17; V: TRBV10-3
CDR3: CSVARDLSYEQYF; DNA: TGCAGCGTCGCACGGGATTTATCCTACGAGCAGTACTTC; size: few; J: TRBJ2-7; D: .; length: 13; V: TRBV29-1
CDR3: CASSSPTSSSHNEQFF; DNA: TGTGCCAGCAGTTCCCCGACTAGCAGTTCCCACAATGAGCAGTTCTTC; size: once; J: TRBJ2-1; D: TRBD2; length: 16; V: TRBV27
CDR3: CATSRTTGRTYNEQFF; DNA: TGTGCCACCAGCAGGACTACAGGGAGGACCTACAATGAGCAGTTCTTC; size: .; J: TRBJ2-1; D: .; length: 16; V: TRBV15
CDR3: CASSMQGAYGYTF; DNA: TGTGCCAGCAGTATGCAGGGGGCCTATGGCTACACCTTC; size: .; J: TRBJ1-2; D: TRBD1; length: 13; V: TRBV27
CDR3: CASGRGPSSYEQYF; DNA: TGTGCCAGCGGGAGGGGCCCCTCCTCCTACGAGCAGTACTTC; size: once; J: TRBJ2-7; D: TRBD2; length: 14; V: TRBV6-1
CDR3: CASRMVGQRNIQYF; DNA: TGTGCCAGCAGGATGGTGGGACAGAGAAACATTCAGTACTTC; size: few; J: TRBJ2-4; D: TRBD1; length: 14; V: TRBV27
CDR3: CASSGQAEIYNEQFF; DNA: TGTGCCAGCTCCGGGCAGGCGGAAATTTACAATGAGCAGTTCTTC; size: once; J: TRBJ2-1; D: .; length: 15; V: TRBV18
CDR3: CASSYNEMAGVYEQYF; DNA: TGTGCCAGCAGTTACAATGAGATGGCAGGGGTGTACGAGCAGTACTTC; size: .; J: TRBJ2-7; D: .; length: 16; V: TRBV6-5
CDR3: CSVVRTDTQYF; DNA: TGCAGCGTTGTTCGGACAGATACGCAGTATTTT; size: .; J: TRBJ2-3; D: .; length: 11; V: TRBV29-1
CDR3: CRTGVETQYF; DNA: TGCAGGACAGGGGTAGAGACCCAGTACTTC; size: .; J: TRBJ2-5; D: TRBD1; length: 10; V: TRBV20-1
CDR3: CASSLAGALTGYTF; DNA: TGTGCCAGCAGTTTAGCGGGGGCCCTCACTGGCTACACCTTC; size: once; J: TRBJ1-2; D: .; length: 14; V: TRBV28
CDR3: CASSIGSNIVRGYEQYF; DNA: TGTGCCAGTAGTATTGGGTCGAACATAGTTCGAGGGTACGAGCAGTACTTC; size: .; J: TRBJ2-7; D: .; length: 17; V: TRBV19
CDR3: CASSLGGQFNQPQHF; DNA: TGTGCCAGCAGCTTGGGGGGACAGTTCAATCAGCCCCAGCATTTT; size: .; J: TRBJ1-5; D: TRBD1; length: 15; V: TRBV5-4
CDR3: CASSPRAGANNQPQHF; DNA: TGTGCCAGCTCACCGCGGGCAGGGGCTAACAATCAGCCCCAGCATTTT; size: .; J: TRBJ1-5; D: .; length: 16; V: TRBV18
CDR3: CASSQGLASTDTQYF; DNA: TGCGCCAGCAGCCAAGGACTAGCCAGCACAGATACGCAGTATTTT; size: .; J: TRBJ2-3; D: TRBD2; length: 15; V: TRBV4-3
CDR3: CAAFGNTEAFF; DNA: TGTGCGGCCTTCGGGAACACTGAAGCTTTCTTT; size: .; J: TRBJ1-1; D: .; length: 11; V: TRBV2
CDR3: CASSFGTRGGQETQYF; DNA: TGTGCCAGCAGTTTTGGGACTAGAGGGGGGCAAGAGACCCAGTACTTC; size: .; J: TRBJ2-5; D: TRBD2; length: 16; V: TRBV6-5
CDR3: CASSYSSGDQPQHF; DNA: TGTGCCAGCAGTTACTCGTCCGGAGATCAGCCCCAGCATTTT; size: few; J: TRBJ1-5; D: .; length: 14; V: TRBV6-6
CDR3: CASSFRTGTEAFF; DNA: TGCGCCAGCAGCTTTCGGACGGGCACTGAAGCTTTCTTT; size: .; J: TRBJ1-1; D: .; length: 13; V: TRBV5-1
CDR3: CASSSPAGGGPGGIF; DNA: TGTGCCAGCAGCTCCCCAGCGGGAGGGGGTCCCGGCGGAATCTTC; size: .; J: TRBJ2-1; D: TRBD2; length: 15; V: TRBV9
CDR3: CAWRPPWSSYEQYF; DNA: TGTGCCTGGAGGCCCCCCTGGAGCTCCTACGAGCAGTACTTC; size: .; J: TRBJ2-7; D: .; length: 14; V: TRBV30
CDR3: CASSESAGIGHNEQFF; DNA: TGCGCCAGCAGTGAGTCGGCCGGGATCGGTCACAATGAGCAGTTCTTC; size: .; J: TRBJ2-1; D: .; length: 16; V: TRBV10-1
CDR3: CASSSDISSYEQYF; DNA: TGTGCCAGCAGCTCAGACATTAGCTCCTACGAGCAGTACTTC; size: .; J: TRBJ2-7; D: .; length: 14; V: TRBV7-3
CDR3: CASSLRGPYSNQPQHF; DNA: TGTGCCAGCAGCCTCAGGGGGCCCTATAGCAATCAGCCCCAGCATTTT; size: .; J: TRBJ1-5; D: TRBD1; length: 16; V: TRBV5-6
CDR3: CASSPRGKTGTSGNQPQHF; DNA: TGTGCCAGCTCACCAAGGGGGAAAACAGGTACCTCGGGGAATCAGCCCCAGCATTTT; size: .; J: TRBJ1-5; D: .; length: 19; V: TRBV18
CDR3: CASSIVVNARNEKLFF; DNA: TGTGCCAGTAGTATTGTCGTAAACGCGAGGAATGAAAAACTGTTTTTT; size: .; J: TRBJ1-4; D: .; length: 16; V: TRBV19
CDR3: CASSSLVGGGETQYF; DNA: TGCGCCAGCAGCTCCTTGGTGGGGGGCGGAGAGACCCAGTACTTC; size: .; J: TRBJ2-5; D: .; length: 15; V: TRBV5-1
CDR3: CATSGWGAEGELFF; DNA: TGTGCCACCAGCGGATGGGGGGCAGAGGGGGAGCTGTTTTTT; size: once; J: TRBJ2-2; D: .; length: 14; V: TRBV15
CDR3: CASSLKDGSYEQYF; DNA: TGTGCCAGCAGCTTAAAAGACGGTTCCTACGAGCAGTACTTC; size: .; J: TRBJ2-7; D: .; length: 14; V: TRBV7-2
CDR3: CASSFGTGFTEAFF; DNA: TGTGCCAGCAGCTTCGGGACAGGGTTCACTGAAGCTTTCTTT; size: .; J: TRBJ1-1; D: TRBD1; length: 14; V: TRBV5-6
CDR3: CASSPQGQETQYF; DNA: TGTGCCAGCAGCCCGCAAGGACAAGAGACCCAGTACTTC; size: .; J: TRBJ2-5; D: .; length: 13; V: TRBV5-4
CDR3: CSVGGSPYEQYF; DNA: TGCAGCGTTGGGGGTAGTCCCTACGAGCAGTACTTC; size: .; J: TRBJ2-7; D: .; length: 12; V: TRBV29-1
CDR3: CASSLVTSISEQFF; DNA: TGCGCCAGCAGCTTGGTGACTAGTATTAGTGAGCAGTTCTTC; size: .; J: TRBJ2-1; D: .; length: 14; V: TRBV5-1
CDR3: CASSYSVGTGGETQYF; DNA: TGTGCCAGCAGTTACTCCGTAGGGACAGGGGGAGAGACCCAGTACTTC; size: .; J: TRBJ2-5; D: TRBD1; length: 16; V: TRBV6-5
CDR3: CASSPGGATNEKLFF; DNA: TGTGCCAGCAGCCCGGGAGGAGCAACTAATGAAAAACTGTTTTTT; size: .; J: TRBJ1-4; D: .; length: 15; V: TRBV7-8
CDR3: CSVGQASFF; DNA: TGCAGCGTTGGACAGGCATCGTTCTTC; size: .; J: TRBJ2-1; D: .; length: 9; V: TRBV29-1
CDR3: CASSFLGAGGPTDTQYF; DNA: TGTGCCAGCAGCTTTCTGGGGGCGGGAGGGCCGACAGATACGCAGTATTTT; size: .; J: TRBJ2-3; D: TRBD2; length: 17; V: TRBV7-3
CDR3: CASTRGGGETQYF; DNA: TGTGCCAGCACCCGCGGGGGAGGAGAGACCCAGTACTTC; size: once; J: TRBJ2-5; D: TRBD2; length: 13; V: TRBV11-1
CDR3: CASRRTTTNTGELFF; DNA: TGTGCCAGCCGTAGAACTACCACGAACACCGGGGAGCTGTTTTTT; size: .; J: TRBJ2-2; D: .; length: 15; V: TRBV6-1
CDR3: CASSPTSGTSSNEQFF; DNA: TGTGCCAGCTCACCAACTAGCGGGACGTCGTCTAATGAGCAGTTCTTC; size: once; J: TRBJ2-1; D: TRBD2; length: 16; V: TRBV18
CDR3: CASSLGGQGYEQYF; DNA: TGTGCCAGCAGCTTGGGTGGACAGGGTTACGAGCAGTACTTC; size: .; J: TRBJ2-7; D: TRBD1; length: 14; V: TRBV5-4
CDR3: CASSGDRGMETQYF; DNA: TGTGCCAGCAGTGGGGACAGGGGCATGGAGACCCAGTACTTC; size: .; J: TRBJ2-5; D: TRBD1; length: 14; V: TRBV2
CDR3: CASSYSLTGELFF; DNA: TGTGCCAGCAGCTATTCCCTAACCGGGGAGCTGTTTTTT; size: .; J: TRBJ2-2; D: .; length: 13; V: TRBV27
CDR3: CASSLGAGTSTDTQYF; DNA: TGCGCCAGCAGCTTGGGAGCTGGGACTAGCACAGATACGCAGTATTTT; size: .; J: TRBJ2-3; D: .; length: 16; V: TRBV5-1
CDR3: CASSRPGTSYNEQFF; DNA: TGTGCCAGCAGCCGACCCGGGACTAGCTACAATGAGCAGTTCTTC; size: .; J: TRBJ2-1; D: TRBD2; length: 15; V: TRBV6-6
CDR3: CASSYSNHISSEQFF; DNA: TGTGCCAGCAGTTACTCCAATCACATCTCGAGTGAGCAGTTCTTC; size: .; J: TRBJ2-1; D: .; length: 15; V: TRBV6-5
CDR3: CASSKGQGMEETQYF; DNA: TGTGCCAGCAGTAAGGGACAGGGGATGGAAGAGACCCAGTACTTC; size: .; J: TRBJ2-5; D: TRBD1; length: 15; V: TRBV2
CDR3: CASSEYGTGTGELFF; DNA: TGTGCCAGCAGTGAATATGGGACAGGGACCGGGGAGCTGTTTTTT; size: .; J: TRBJ2-2; D: TRBD1; length: 15; V: TRBV25-1
CDR3: CASSYSMAAQTEAFF; DNA: TGTGCCAGCAGTTACTCGATGGCAGCGCAAACTGAAGCTTTCTTT; size: .; J: TRBJ1-1; D: .; length: 15; V: TRBV6-5
CDR3: CASSLRGEVDTQYF; DNA: TGTGCCAGCAGCTTAAGGGGGGAGGTAGATACGCAGTATTTT; size: .; J: TRBJ2-3; D: .; length: 14; V: TRBV7-3
CDR3: CASSLARGQSYEQYF; DNA: TGTGCCAGCAGCTTAGCGAGGGGACAATCCTACGAGCAGTACTTC; size: .; J: TRBJ2-7; D: .; length: 15; V: TRBV7-8
CDR3: CSVERTADTQYF; DNA: TGCAGCGTTGAGAGGACAGCAGATACGCAGTATTTT; size: .; J: TRBJ2-3; D: .; length: 12; V: TRBV29-1
CDR3: CASSTTRNQPQHF; DNA: TGTGCCAGCAGCACCACAAGGAATCAGCCCCAGCATTTT; size: .; J: TRBJ1-5; D: .; length: 13; V: TRBV6-5
CDR3: CASVGEGYNEQFF; DNA: TGTGCCAGCGTCGGGGAGGGGTACAATGAGCAGTTCTTC; size: .; J: TRBJ2-1; D: TRBD2; length: 13; V: TRBV7-9
CDR3: CASSDSHPPNTEAFF; DNA: TGTGCCAGCAGCGACAGCCACCCACCGAACACTGAAGCTTTCTTT; size: .; J: TRBJ1-1; D: .; length: 15; V: TRBV28
CDR3: CASSTGLAGVETQYF; DNA: TGCGCCAGCAGCACCGGACTAGCGGGAGTAGAGACCCAGTACTTC; size: .; J: TRBJ2-5; D: TRBD2; length: 15; V: TRBV5-1
CDR3: CSSTGGRDTGELFF; DNA: TGCAGCTCTACCGGGGGGCGCGACACCGGGGAGCTGTTTTTT; size: .; J: TRBJ2-2; D: .; length: 14; V: TRBV29-1
CDR3: CAIRGRSNTEAFF; DNA: TGTGCCATTCGGGGACGTTCGAACACTGAAGCTTTCTTT; size: .; J: TRBJ1-1; D: .; length: 13; V: TRBV6-5